Listed below are T cell receptor beta chains from one sample, sequenced in a study of post-analysis software for immune sequencing data. TCRdb re-called the PCR reads through MiXCR, storing one row per CDR3 protein. This repertoire shows 800,000 to 950,000 distinct CDR3 sequences, roughly 50% found once; its top ten account for over 4%. Source material: blood. All receptors come from a girl aged 5-17 years with multiple sclerosis. Both conserved end residues are part of each CDR3. A D gene is named only where the DNA matches it firmly. Where a row states a size, it is once, few, many or the class of an expanded clone; other rows omit it.

NA | TRBJ2-5 | NA | TRBV4-1 | TGCGCCAGCAGCCTTAAATACGACGGGGATGGAGAGACCCAGTACTTC | CASSLKYDGDGETQYF
NA | TRBJ2-5 | NA | TRBV13 | TGTGCCAGCAGTCAAAGACGGATACAAGAGACCCAGTACTTC | CASSQRRIQETQYF
TRBD1 | TRBJ2-5 | NA | TRBV29-1 | TGCAGCGTGGGGGACAGGTCCGGGACGGAGCAGTACTTC | CSVGDRSGTEQYF
NA | TRBJ2-7 | NA | TRBV7-2 | TGTGCCAGCAGCCCGGCTGATGCGGGAATGTACGAGCAGTACTTC | CASSPADAGMYEQYF
NA | TRBJ1-2 | NA | TRBV12-3/TRBV12-4 | TGTGCCAGCAGTAGGGGGGTCCACTATGGCTACACCTTC | CASSRGVHYGYTF
TRBD1 | TRBJ1-2 | NA | TRBV29-1 | TGCAGCGTTGAGGGGACCGGGACAGACTATGGCTACACCTTC | CSVEGTGTDYGYTF
NA | TRBJ1-5 | NA | TRBV7-2 | TGTGCCAGCAGCGTAGGGAGTAATAGCAATCAGCCCCAGCATTTT | CASSVGSNSNQPQHF
NA | TRBJ2-6 | NA | TRBV6-5 | TGTGCCAGCGGTGCGGCCTCTGGGGCCAACGTCCTGACTTTC | CASGAASGANVLTF
TRBD1 | TRBJ2-5 | NA | TRBV29-1 | TGCAGTCTGATGAAGGGGGCGGAGGAGACCCAGTACTTC | CSLMKGAEETQYF
NA | TRBJ2-3 | NA | TRBV20-1 | TGCAGTGCTAGAGTATTAGTGGAGGGATCGCTGTATTTT | CSARVLVEGSLYF
NA | TRBJ2-7 | NA | TRBV7-6 | TGTGCCAGCAGCTTAGCTTACCAGGGCGACGAGCAGTACTTC | CASSLAYQGDEQYF
NA | TRBJ1-1 | NA | TRBV7-8 | TGTGCCAGCAGCTCCACTGTTAAGGGACCTGAAGCTTTCTTT | CASSSTVKGPEAFF
NA | TRBJ1-2 | few | TRBV7-3 | TGTGCCAGCAGCCTAATGGACAGATATGGCTACACCTTC | CASSLMDRYGYTF
TRBD2 | TRBJ2-7 | few | TRBV27 | TGTGCCAGCAGTCCTGGACTAGCGGGAATCCCCGAGCAGTACTTC | CASSPGLAGIPEQYF
NA | TRBJ1-1 | NA | TRBV10-3 | TGTGCCATCAGTGAAACAGCGGGTAGAGGTGAAGCTTTCTTT | CAISETAGRGEAFF
NA | TRBJ1-2 | NA | TRBV11-2 | TGTGCCAGCAGCTTAGCGGGCGGCTCACCGAATGGCTACACCTTC | CASSLAGGSPNGYTF
TRBD2 | TRBJ2-5 | NA | TRBV7-3 | TGTGCCAGCAGCTTAAAAGGCGGGAGGGCTAGTGAGGAGACCCAGTACTTC | CASSLKGGRASEETQYF
NA | TRBJ1-5 | NA | TRBV12-3/TRBV12-4 | TGTGCCAGCAGTGCCGCGGGCAGGGCCCACAATCAGCCCCAGCATTTT | CASSAAGRAHNQPQHF
TRBD1 | TRBJ1-1 | NA | TRBV5-1 | TGCGCCAGCAGCTTTGACAGGGACGAAGCTTTCTTT | CASSFDRDEAFF
NA | TRBJ2-7 | NA | TRBV29-1 | TGCAGCGTTGCTGGACTACCTGGGAGGGAGCAGTACTTC | CSVAGLPGREQYF
NA | TRBJ2-7 | few | TRBV7-9 | TGTGCCAGCAGCTTATCCCTAGCGAACGAGCAGTACTTC | CASSLSLANEQYF
NA | TRBJ2-7 | NA | TRBV15 | TGTGCCACCAGCAGGGATCCGGGGACGGGGTACGAGCAGTACTTC | CATSRDPGTGYEQYF
TRBD1 | TRBJ1-2 | NA | TRBV2 | TGTGCCAGCAGTGACGCTACAGGGGGCTCCTATGGCTACACCTTC | CASSDATGGSYGYTF
NA | TRBJ1-4 | NA | TRBV7-9 | TGTGCCAGCAGCTTAGCCAGGAATAACGAAAAACTGTTTTTT | CASSLARNNEKLFF
TRBD2 | TRBJ2-7 | NA | TRBV14 | TGTGCCAGCAGCTATACGCTAGCGGGAGGCGAGCAGTACTTC | CASSYTLAGGEQYF
NA | TRBJ2-5 | few | TRBV20-1 | TGCAGTGCTTCGGACGGCCGTCCGGAGCAGTACTTC | CSASDGRPEQYF
NA | TRBJ2-7 | few | TRBV5-1 | TGCGCCAGCAGCTCCGTGGGGTACGAGCAGTACTTC | CASSSVGYEQYF
NA | TRBJ1-2 | NA | TRBV20-1 | TGCAGTGCCTCGGAGGGGCGACAGGCTTCCTATGGCTACACCTTC | CSASEGRQASYGYTF
NA | TRBJ1-2 | NA | TRBV12-3/TRBV12-4 | TGTGCCTGCGGCGGGGGACGGACGCTACCTCCCTATGGCTACACCTTC | CACGGGRTLPPYGYTF
NA | TRBJ1-2 | NA | TRBV29-1 | TGCAGCGTTGTCGACCATTTGGGGGGCTACACCTTC | CSVVDHLGGYTF
NA | TRBJ2-3 | NA | TRBV5-1 | TGCGCCAGCAGCTTGGGCGACTTCACAGATACGCAGTATTTT | CASSLGDFTDTQYF
NA | TRBJ2-1 | NA | TRBV29-1 | TGCAGCGTTCGCGGGTTGATAGATGAGCAGTTCTTC | CSVRGLIDEQFF
NA | TRBJ2-7 | NA | TRBV6-2/TRBV6-3 | TGTGCCAGCAGTTACTCCGGTCCGACATCCTACGAGCAGTACTTC | CASSYSGPTSYEQYF
TRBD2 | TRBJ2-1 | NA | TRBV14 | TGTGCCAGCAGCACTTGGACTAGCGGGAGGGCAAACAATGAGCAGTTCTTC | CASSTWTSGRANNEQFF
NA | TRBJ2-1 | few | TRBV5-5 | TGTGCCAGCAGCTTGGGTAGGGGCGTTTGGGACAATGAGCAGTTCTTC | CASSLGRGVWDNEQFF
TRBD1 | TRBJ2-7 | NA | TRBV5-1 | TGCGCCAGCCGAGGGACAGGTAGCTCCTACGAGCAGTACTTC | CASRGTGSSYEQYF
NA | TRBJ1-6 | NA | TRBV5-1 | TGCGCCAGCAGCCTTGGGACTGCTGTTTATAATTCACCCCTCCACTTT | CASSLGTAVYNSPLHF
NA | TRBJ1-2 | few | TRBV5-1 | TGCGCCAGCAGCTTGGCAGGAGGAGGGGTGCGTCAAGGCTACACCTTC | CASSLAGGGVRQGYTF
TRBD2 | TRBJ2-2 | NA | TRBV6-4 | TGTGCCAGCAGTGACTCAGCGGGGGCTAGCGAGACCGGGGAGCTGTTTTTT | CASSDSAGASETGELFF
TRBD1 | TRBJ1-1 | NA | TRBV20-1 | TGCAGTGCTAGAACCGACAGGGGTGCTACTGAAGCTTTCTTT | CSARTDRGATEAFF
NA | TRBJ2-1 | few | TRBV7-6 | TGTGCCAGCAGCTTAGGGTCTGGGACCAACAATGAGCAGTTCTTC | CASSLGSGTNNEQFF
TRBD1 | TRBJ2-5 | NA | TRBV20-1 | TGCAGTGCCCACGGGACAGCAGGGACCCAGTACTTC | CSAHGTAGTQYF
NA | TRBJ2-7 | NA | TRBV29-1 | TGCAGCGTTGGGCGATCCTACGAGCAGTACTTC | CSVGRSYEQYF
NA | TRBJ2-7 | NA | TRBV9 | TGTGCCAGCAGCGTAGACGCGGGGGCAACCTACGAGCAGTACTTC | CASSVDAGATYEQYF
TRBD1 | TRBJ2-5 | few | TRBV20-1 | TGCAGTGCTAGAGATCATCAGGGGGCGAAGACCCAGTACTTC | CSARDHQGAKTQYF
TRBD2 | TRBJ2-7 | few | TRBV11-2 | TGTGCCAGCAGCCCGCTTGTCCAGCGGGGAAGAAATAGATACGAGCAGTACTTC | CASSPLVQRGRNRYEQYF
NA | TRBJ2-3 | NA | TRBV18 | TGTGCCAGCTCGAGCCCACTTAGCGGCTTCCCCACAGATACGCAGTATTTT | CASSSPLSGFPTDTQYF
TRBD2 | TRBJ2-7 | NA | TRBV3-1 | TGTGCCAGCAGCCTGCGGACTAGCGCGAGCTCCTACGAGCAGTACTTC | CASSLRTSASSYEQYF
NA | TRBJ2-7 | once | TRBV12-3/TRBV12-4 | TGTGCCAGCAGTTCAAGGACCGGACAGACCTTCAACTACGAGCAGTACTTC | CASSSRTGQTFNYEQYF
NA | TRBJ2-5 | NA | TRBV29-1 | TGCAGCGTTGTGAGGACAGACCAAGAGACCCAGTACTTC | CSVVRTDQETQYF
TRBD2 | TRBJ2-5 | few | TRBV29-1 | TGCAGCGTTGAAGAAGGGGAGGGCAGGGCACCCCAAGAGACCCAGTACTTC | CSVEEGEGRAPQETQYF
TRBD1 | TRBJ2-7 | once | TRBV5-1 | TGCGCCAGCAGCTTAGAGTCGAGAAGGGGGCTAAACGAGCAGTACTTC | CASSLESRRGLNEQYF